This is a list of T cell receptor beta chains from one sample in a study of blood T cell repertoires in COVID-19. Sequencing was performed with immunoSEQ multiplex PCR; in TCRdb, only in-frame clones are kept and a portion is missing. Here the sample spans roughly 110,000 clones, roughly 79% being singletons. The sequencing sample was made of peripheral blood. Every receptor here comes from a human donor in a cohort sampled during active COVID-19. The CDR3 runs from the conserved cysteine through the conserved F or W. D genes are given only for firm matches. The listing skips clone size in some rows; elsewhere it reads once, few, many or a size class.

TRBV19	TRBJ1-4	.	TRBD1	CASSRTGTGGEKLFF	TGTGCCAGTAGTAGGACCGGGACAGGAGGGGAAAAACTGTTTTTT
TRBV27	TRBJ1-3	.	.	CASSQGSSGNTIYF	TGTGCCAGCAGCCAGGGGAGCTCTGGAAACACCATATATTTT
TRBV30	TRBJ2-7	.	.	CAWSSSEQYF	TGTGCCTGGAGCTCGTCCGAGCAGTACTTC
TRBV30	TRBJ2-7	.	TRBD1	CAWGGRGHEQYF	TGTGCCTGGGGGGGAAGGGGGCACGAGCAGTACTTC
TRBV9	TRBJ2-5	.	.	CASSATQIQETQYF	TGTGCCAGCAGCGCTACACAGATTCAAGAGACCCAGTACTTC
TRBV6-5	TRBJ2-7	.	.	CASSYATAYEQYF	TGTGCCAGCAGTTACGCTACCGCCTACGAGCAGTACTTC
TRBV28	TRBJ1-1	few	TRBD1	CATRSGDRVLEAFF	TGTGCCACCAGATCTGGGGACAGAGTTCTTGAAGCTTTCTTT
TRBV5-1	TRBJ2-1	.	TRBD1	CASSLQGVGDEQFF	TGCGCCAGCAGCTTGCAGGGGGTTGGTGATGAGCAGTTCTTC
TRBV27	TRBJ2-7	.	TRBD2	CASSGASGPSYEQYF	TGTGCCAGCAGTGGGGCTAGCGGGCCTTCCTACGAGCAGTACTTC
TRBV19	TRBJ2-3	.	TRBD2	CASSMRTRTDTQYF	TGTGCCAGTAGTATGCGGACTAGGACAGATACGCAGTATTTT
TRBV19	TRBJ2-6	.	.	CASSMSSGANVLTF	TGTGCCAGTAGTATGAGCTCTGGGGCCAACGTCCTGACTTTC
TRBV9	TRBJ1-4	.	.	CASSVDWSDEKLFF	TGTGCCAGCAGCGTAGATTGGAGCGATGAAAAACTGTTTTTT
TRBV4-3	TRBJ2-2	.	.	CASSQDRGSTGELFF	TGCGCCAGCAGCCAAGATCGGGGATCCACCGGGGAGCTGTTTTTT
TRBV7-9	TRBJ1-1	few	.	CASSPEAGGTEAFF	TGTGCCAGCAGCCCCGAGGCGGGGGGCACTGAAGCTTTCTTT
TRBV7-9	TRBJ2-7	.	.	CASSLSDGAPRRQYF	TGTGCCAGCAGCTTAAGTGACGGAGCCCCTCGCAGGCAGTACTTC
TRBV4-3	TRBJ2-1	.	TRBD2	CASSQDPSGGALSYNEQFF	TGCGCCAGCAGCCAAGACCCTAGCGGGGGGGCTCTCTCCTACAATGAGCAGTTCTTC
TRBV27	TRBJ1-1	.	.	CASSLSPGMNTEAFF	TGTGCCAGCAGTTTATCTCCGGGGATGAACACTGAAGCTTTCTTT
TRBV9	TRBJ2-1	.	TRBD2	CASSPRGLVSDEQFF	TGTGCCAGCAGCCCAAGAGGACTAGTAAGCGATGAGCAGTTCTTC
TRBV24-1	TRBJ2-1	.	TRBD2	CATSDPNTSGRTEQFF	TGTGCCACCAGTGACCCAAACACTAGCGGGAGGACTGAGCAGTTCTTC
TRBV10-1	TRBJ2-5	.	TRBD2	CASRPGLASQETQYF	TGCGCCAGCAGACCGGGACTAGCGAGTCAAGAGACCCAGTACTTC